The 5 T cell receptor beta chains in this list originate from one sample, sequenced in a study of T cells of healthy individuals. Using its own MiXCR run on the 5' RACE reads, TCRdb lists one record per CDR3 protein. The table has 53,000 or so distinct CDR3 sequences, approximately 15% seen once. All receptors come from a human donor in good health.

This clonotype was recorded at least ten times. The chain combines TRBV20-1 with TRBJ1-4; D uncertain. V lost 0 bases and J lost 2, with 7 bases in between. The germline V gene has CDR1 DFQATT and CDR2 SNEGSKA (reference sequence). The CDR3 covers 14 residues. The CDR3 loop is CSAREGSTNEKLFF. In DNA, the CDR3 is TGCAGTGCTAGAGAGGGGAGTACTAATGAAAAACTGTTTTTT.

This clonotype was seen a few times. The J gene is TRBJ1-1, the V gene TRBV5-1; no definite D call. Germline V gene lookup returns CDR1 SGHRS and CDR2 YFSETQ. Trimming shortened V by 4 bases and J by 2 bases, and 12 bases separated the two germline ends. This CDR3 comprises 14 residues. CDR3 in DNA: TGCGCCAGCAGCCAGTTTGGGGTAAACACTGAAGCTTTCTTT. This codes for CASSQFGVNTEAFF.

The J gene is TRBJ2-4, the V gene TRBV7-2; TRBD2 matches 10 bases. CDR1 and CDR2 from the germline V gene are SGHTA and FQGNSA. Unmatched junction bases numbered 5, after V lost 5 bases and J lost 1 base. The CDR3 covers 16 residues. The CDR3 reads CASSPSGSRAKNIQYF. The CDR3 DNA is TGTGCCAGCAGCCCTAGCGGGAGTCGGGCCAAAAACATTCAGTACTTC.

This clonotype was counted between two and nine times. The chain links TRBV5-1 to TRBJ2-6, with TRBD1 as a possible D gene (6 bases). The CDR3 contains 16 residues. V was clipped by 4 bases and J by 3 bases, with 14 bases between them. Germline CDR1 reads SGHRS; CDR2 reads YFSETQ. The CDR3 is CASSPTGYNGANVLTF. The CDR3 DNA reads TGCGCCAGCAGCCCGACAGGCTACAATGGGGCCAACGTCCTGACTTTC.

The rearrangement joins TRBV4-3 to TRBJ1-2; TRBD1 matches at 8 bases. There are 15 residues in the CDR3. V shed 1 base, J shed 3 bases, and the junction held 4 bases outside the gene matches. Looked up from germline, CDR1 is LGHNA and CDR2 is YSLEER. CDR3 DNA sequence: TGCGCCAGCAGCCAAGTATCAGGGGGCGACTATGGCTACACCTTC. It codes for CASSQVSGGDYGYTF.